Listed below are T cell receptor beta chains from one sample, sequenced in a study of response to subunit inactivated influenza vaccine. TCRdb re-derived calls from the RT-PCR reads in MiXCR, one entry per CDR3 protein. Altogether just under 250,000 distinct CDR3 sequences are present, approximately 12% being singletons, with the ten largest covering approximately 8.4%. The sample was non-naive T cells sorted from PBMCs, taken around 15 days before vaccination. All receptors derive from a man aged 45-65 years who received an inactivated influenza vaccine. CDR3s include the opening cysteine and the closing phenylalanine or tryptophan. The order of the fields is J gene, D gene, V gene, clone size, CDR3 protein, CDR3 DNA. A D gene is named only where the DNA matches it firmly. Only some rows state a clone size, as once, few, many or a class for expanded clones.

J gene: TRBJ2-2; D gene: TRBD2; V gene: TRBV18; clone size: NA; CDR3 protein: CASSPAGGGTGELFF; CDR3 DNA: TGTGCCAGCTCTCCGGCGGGAGGAGGCACCGGGGAGCTGTTTTTT
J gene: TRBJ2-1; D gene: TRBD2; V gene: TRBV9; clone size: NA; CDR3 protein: CASSVLPSGGANEQFF; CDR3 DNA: TGTGCCAGCAGCGTCCTTCCTAGCGGGGGGGCCAATGAGCAGTTCTTC
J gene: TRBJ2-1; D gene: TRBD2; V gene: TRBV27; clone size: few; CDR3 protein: CASSFGGGAYNEQFF; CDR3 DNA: TGTGCCAGCAGTTTCGGGGGGGGGGCTTACAATGAGCAGTTCTTC
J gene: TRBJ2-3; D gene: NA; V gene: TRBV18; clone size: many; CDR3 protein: CASSPTPGDTQYF; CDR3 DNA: TGTGCCAGCTCACCCACTCCCGGGGATACGCAGTATTTT
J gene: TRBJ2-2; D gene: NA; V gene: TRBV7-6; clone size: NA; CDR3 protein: CASSTHTGSCFF; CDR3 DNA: NA
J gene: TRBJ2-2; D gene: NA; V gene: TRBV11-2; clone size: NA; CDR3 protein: CASSLYAGSGGRAGDTGELFF; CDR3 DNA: TGTGCCAGCAGCTTATATGCCGGGTCAGGGGGCCGAGCGGGAGACACCGGGGAGCTGTTTTTT
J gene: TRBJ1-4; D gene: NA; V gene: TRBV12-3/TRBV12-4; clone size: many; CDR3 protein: CASSLAGGINEKLFF; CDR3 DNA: TGTGCCAGCAGTTTAGCGGGAGGGATTAATGAAAAACTGTTTTTT
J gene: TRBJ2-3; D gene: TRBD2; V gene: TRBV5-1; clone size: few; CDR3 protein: CASSMGLAGDTDTQYF; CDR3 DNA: TGCGCCAGCAGCATGGGACTAGCGGGGGACACAGATACGCAGTATTTT
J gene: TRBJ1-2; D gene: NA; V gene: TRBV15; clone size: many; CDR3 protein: CATSRDRLGGYTF; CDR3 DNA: TGTGCCACCAGCAGAGATCGGCTGGGTGGCTACACCTTC
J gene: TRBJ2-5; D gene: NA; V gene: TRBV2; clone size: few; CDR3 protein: CASSVGGRTQYF; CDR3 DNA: TGTGCCAGCAGTGTAGGGGGGCGGACCCAGTACTTC
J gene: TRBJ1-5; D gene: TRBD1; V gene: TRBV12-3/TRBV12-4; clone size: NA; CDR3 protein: CASSRTGASNQPQHF; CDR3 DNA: TGTGCCAGCAGTAGGACAGGGGCGAGCAATCAGCCCCAGCATTTT
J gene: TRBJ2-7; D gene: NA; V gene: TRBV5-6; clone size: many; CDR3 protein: CASSLRQGGAYEQYF; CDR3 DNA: TGTGCCAGCAGCTTGAGACAGGGAGGTGCCTACGAGCAGTACTTC
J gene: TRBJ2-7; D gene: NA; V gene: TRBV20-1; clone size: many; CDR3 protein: CSAKMYYEQYF; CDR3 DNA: TGCAGTGCCAAAATGTACTACGAGCAGTACTTC
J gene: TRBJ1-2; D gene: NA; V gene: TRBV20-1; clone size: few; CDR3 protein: CSASSGEGGHYGYTF; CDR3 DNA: TGCAGTGCTAGTTCGGGCGAGGGGGGCCACTATGGCTACACCTTC
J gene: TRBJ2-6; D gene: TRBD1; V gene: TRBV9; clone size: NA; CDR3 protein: CASSPGTGGGVGANVLTF; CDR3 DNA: TGTGCCAGCAGCCCCGGGACAGGGGGCGGGGTAGGGGCCAACGTCCTGACTTTC
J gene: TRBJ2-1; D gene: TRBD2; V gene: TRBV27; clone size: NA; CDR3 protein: CASIKTAGGYYNEQFF; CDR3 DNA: TGTGCCAGCATTAAAACAGCGGGAGGCTACTACAATGAGCAGTTCTTC
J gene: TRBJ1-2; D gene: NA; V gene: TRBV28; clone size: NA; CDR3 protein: CVTGANYGYTF; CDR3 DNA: TGTGTCACCGGGGCAAATTATGGCTACACCTTC
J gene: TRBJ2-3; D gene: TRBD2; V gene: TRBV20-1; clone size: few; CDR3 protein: CSHASPSGLVGTQYF; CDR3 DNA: TGCAGTCACGCGTCGCCTAGCGGGCTGGTGGGTACGCAGTATTTT
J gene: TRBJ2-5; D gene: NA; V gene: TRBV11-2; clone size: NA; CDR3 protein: CASSSPGGQETQYF; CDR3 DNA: TGTGCCAGCAGCAGTCCTGGGGGGCAAGAGACCCAGTACTTC
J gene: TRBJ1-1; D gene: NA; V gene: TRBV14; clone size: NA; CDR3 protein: CASSQGRGSTEAFF; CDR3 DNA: TGTGCCAGCAGCCAAGGTCGGGGGTCCACTGAAGCTTTCTTT
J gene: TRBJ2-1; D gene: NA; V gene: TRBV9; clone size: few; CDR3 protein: CASSPQSWNEQFF; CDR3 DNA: TGTGCCAGCAGCCCCCAGTCTTGGAATGAGCAGTTCTTC
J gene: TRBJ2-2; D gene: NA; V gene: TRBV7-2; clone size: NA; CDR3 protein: CASRVGRNTGELFF; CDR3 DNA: TGTGCCAGCAGGGTAGGACGGAACACCGGGGAGCTGTTTTTT
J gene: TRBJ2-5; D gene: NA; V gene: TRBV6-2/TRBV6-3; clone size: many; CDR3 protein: CASSYSLETQYF; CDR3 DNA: TGTGCCAGCAGTTATTCCTTAGAGACCCAGTACTTC
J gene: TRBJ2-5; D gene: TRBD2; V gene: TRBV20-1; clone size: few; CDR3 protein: CSAEERGAVETQYF; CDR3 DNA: TGCAGTGCTGAAGAGCGGGGGGCGGTCGAGACCCAGTACTTC
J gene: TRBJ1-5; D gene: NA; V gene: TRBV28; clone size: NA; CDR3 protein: CASRDGNQPQHF; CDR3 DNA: TGTGCCAGCAGGGACGGCAATCAGCCCCAGCATTTT
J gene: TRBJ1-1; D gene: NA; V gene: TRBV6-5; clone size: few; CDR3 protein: CASSYGGGTMNTEAFF; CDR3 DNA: TGTGCCAGCAGTTACGGAGGGGGGACCATGAACACTGAAGCTTTCTTT
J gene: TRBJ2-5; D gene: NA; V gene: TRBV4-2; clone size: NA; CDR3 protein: CASSLSIGSGTTQETQYF; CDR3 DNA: TGTGCCAGCAGCCTCAGTATCGGTTCTGGGACAACCCAAGAGACCCAGTACTTC
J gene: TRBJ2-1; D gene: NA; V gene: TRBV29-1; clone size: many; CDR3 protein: CSVPGASSYNEQFF; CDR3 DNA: TGCAGCGTGCCGGGAGCCAGCTCCTACAATGAGCAGTTCTTC
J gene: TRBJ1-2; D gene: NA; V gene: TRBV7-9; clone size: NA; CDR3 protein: CASSFAQANYGYTF; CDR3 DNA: TGTGCCAGCAGTTTCGCCCAAGCTAACTATGGCTACACCTTC
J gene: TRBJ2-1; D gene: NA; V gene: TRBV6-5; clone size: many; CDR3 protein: CASGRPREQFF; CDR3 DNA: TGTGCCAGCGGCCGTCCGCGGGAGCAGTTCTTC
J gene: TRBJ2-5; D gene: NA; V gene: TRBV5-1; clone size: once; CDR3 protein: CASSLTGLGGETQYF; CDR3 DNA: TGCGCCAGCAGCTTGACTGGACTTGGGGGAGAGACCCAGTACTTC
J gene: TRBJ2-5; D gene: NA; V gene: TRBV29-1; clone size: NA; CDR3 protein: CSVESWDPLTQYF; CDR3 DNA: TGCAGCGTTGAGTCATGGGATCCGTTGACCCAGTACTTC
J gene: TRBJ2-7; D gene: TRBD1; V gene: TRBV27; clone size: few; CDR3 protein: CASSLSPDRRYEQYF; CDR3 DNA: TGTGCCAGCAGTTTATCCCCGGACAGGCGCTACGAGCAGTACTTC
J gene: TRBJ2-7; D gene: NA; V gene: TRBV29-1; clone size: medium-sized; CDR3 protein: CSVEDGSVEQYF; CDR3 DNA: TGCAGCGTTGAGGACGGGTCAGTCGAGCAGTACTTC
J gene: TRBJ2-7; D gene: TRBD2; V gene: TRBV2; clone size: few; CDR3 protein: CASRGGGLAGVEQYF; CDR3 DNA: TGTGCCAGCAGGGGAGGGGGACTAGCGGGAGTCGAGCAGTACTTC
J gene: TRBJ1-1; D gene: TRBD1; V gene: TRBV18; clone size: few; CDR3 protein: CASSPARGDTEAFF; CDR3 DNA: TGTGCCAGCTCACCGGCCAGGGGGGACACTGAAGCTTTCTTT
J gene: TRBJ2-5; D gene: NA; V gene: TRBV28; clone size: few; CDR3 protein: CASTLRTPNIKTQYF; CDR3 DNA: TGTGCCAGCACCCTCCGGACCCCAAACATAAAGACCCAGTACTTC
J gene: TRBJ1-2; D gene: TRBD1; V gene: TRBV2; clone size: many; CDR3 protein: CASRSGTGAFYGYTF; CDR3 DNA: TGTGCCAGCAGGAGCGGGACAGGAGCCTTCTATGGCTACACCTTC
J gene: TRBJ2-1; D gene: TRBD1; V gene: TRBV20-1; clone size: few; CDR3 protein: CSRQGQAYNEQFF; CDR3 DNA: TGCAGCAGACAGGGGCAGGCCTACAATGAGCAGTTCTTC
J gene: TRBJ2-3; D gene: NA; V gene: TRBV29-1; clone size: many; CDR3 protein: CSVVLFTSTDTQYF; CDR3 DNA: TGCAGCGTCGTCCTTTTTACTAGCACAGATACGCAGTATTTT
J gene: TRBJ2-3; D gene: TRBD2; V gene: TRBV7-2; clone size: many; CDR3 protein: CASSLVASGGTDTQYF; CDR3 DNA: TGTGCCAGCAGCTTAGTGGCTAGCGGGGGCACAGATACGCAGTATTTT
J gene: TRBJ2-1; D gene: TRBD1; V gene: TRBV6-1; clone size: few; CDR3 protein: CASSDYRGNSYNEQFF; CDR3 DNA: TGTGCCAGCAGCGACTACAGGGGGAATTCCTACAATGAGCAGTTCTTC
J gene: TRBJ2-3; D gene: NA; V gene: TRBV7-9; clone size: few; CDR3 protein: CASSPHQDTQYF; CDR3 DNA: TGTGCCAGCAGCCCTCACCAAGATACGCAGTATTTT
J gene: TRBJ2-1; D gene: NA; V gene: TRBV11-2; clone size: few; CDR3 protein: CASSLSGQMEFF; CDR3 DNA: TGTGCCAGCAGCTTGTCCGGACAGATGGAGTTCTTC
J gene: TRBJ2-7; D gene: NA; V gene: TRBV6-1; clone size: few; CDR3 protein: CASGRDIKNLRAF; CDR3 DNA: TGTGCCAGCGGCCGGGACATAAAAAACTTGCGGGCCTTC
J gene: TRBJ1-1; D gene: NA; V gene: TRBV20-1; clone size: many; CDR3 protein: CSAGGGSMNTEAFF; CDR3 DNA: TGCAGTGCTGGGGGGGGATCCATGAACACTGAAGCTTTCTTT
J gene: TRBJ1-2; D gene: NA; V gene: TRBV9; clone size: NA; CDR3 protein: CASSRDYGYTF; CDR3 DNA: TGTGCCAGCTCGCGGGACTATGGCTACACCTTC
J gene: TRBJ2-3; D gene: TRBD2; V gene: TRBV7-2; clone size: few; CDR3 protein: CASSLSLAVLGTQYF; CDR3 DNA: TGTGCCAGCAGCTTAAGTCTAGCGGTGCTGGGTACGCAGTATTTT
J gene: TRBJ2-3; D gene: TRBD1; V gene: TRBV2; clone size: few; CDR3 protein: CASSYRGSGGTSTDTQYF; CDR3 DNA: TGTGCCAGCAGCTACAGGGGGTCCGGCGGGACTAGCACAGATACGCAGTATTTT
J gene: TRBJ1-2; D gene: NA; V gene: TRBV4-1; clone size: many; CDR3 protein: CASSQDNGRGSYGYTF; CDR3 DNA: TGCGCCAGCAGCCAAGATAACGGCAGGGGATCCTATGGCTACACCTTC
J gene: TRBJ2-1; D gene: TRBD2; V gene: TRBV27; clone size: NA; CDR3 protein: CASSILAGGQFLNEQFF; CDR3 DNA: TGTGCCAGCAGTATATTAGCGGGGGGGCAGTTTCTCAATGAGCAGTTCTTC
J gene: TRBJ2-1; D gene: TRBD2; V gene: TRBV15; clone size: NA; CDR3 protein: CATSRDPGGTYNEQFF; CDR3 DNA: TGTGCCACCAGCAGAGATCCGGGGGGGACCTACAATGAGCAGTTCTTC
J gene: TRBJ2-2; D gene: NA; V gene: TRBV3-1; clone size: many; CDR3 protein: CASSPRGPGELFF; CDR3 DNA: TGTGCCAGCAGCCCCCGGGGGCCGGGGGAGCTGTTTTTT
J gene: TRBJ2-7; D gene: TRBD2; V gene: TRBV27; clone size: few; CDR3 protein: CASSPTVGRGIYEQYF; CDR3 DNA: TGTGCCAGCAGTCCTACCGTGGGGAGGGGCATATACGAGCAGTACTTC
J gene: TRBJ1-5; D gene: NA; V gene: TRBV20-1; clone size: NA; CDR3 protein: CSAASGYSNQPQHF; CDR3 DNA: TGCAGTGCAGCCAGCGGGTATAGCAATCAGCCCCAGCATTTT
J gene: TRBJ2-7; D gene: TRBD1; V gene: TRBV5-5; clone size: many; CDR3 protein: CASSSGTGTSYEQYF; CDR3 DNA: TGTGCCAGCAGCTCCGGGACAGGGACATCCTACGAGCAGTACTTC